Sequencing of this T cell receptor beta chain was carried out in a study of T cell repertoires in cytomegalovirus infection. Background on the study: Indicated by public TCR beta signatures were CMV infection and matching HLA type.

TCRdb re-called the reads through MiXCR, storing one row per CDR3 protein. The sample consists of 370,000 or so distinct CDR3 sequences, approximately 30% of them appearing once. For this clonotype: No antigen is known for it.

The CDR3 has 14 amino acids. Germline V CDR1 and CDR2: GTSNPN, SVGIG (reference sequence). V was clipped by 0 bases and J by 6 bases, with 12 bases between them. The sequence was collected from a human donor in good health (CMV status not recorded). Some clones in this sample may be carry-over from other donors' samples. This sequence joins TRBV30 and TRBJ2-1, with D perhaps TRBD2 (5 bases). The sequencing here drew on cultured PBMCs, taken from culture after CMV antigen stimulation. CDR3 loop: CAWSVGGWANEQFF. CDR3 nucleotide sequence: TGTGCCTGGAGTGTGGGCGGGTGGGCCAATGAGCAGTTCTTC.